Reported below is one TCR beta chain. Antigen: not known. The CDR3 sequence is 15 residues long. The V and J ends lost 0 bases and 0 bases respectively, with 10 bases between them. CDR1 is SGDLS, CDR2 YYNGEE, per germline. This sample was included in a study of a mutant IDH1 vaccine in newly diagnosed glioma. As to time point: week 47, end of study. The content of each vaccine dose was 300 ug of mutant IDH1 20-mer peptide, and topical imiquimod accompanied it. In weeks 1, 3, 5, 7, 11, 15, 19 and 23, patients were vaccinated. Libraries were prepared by immunoSEQ multiplex PCR; TCRdb keeps only in-frame clonotypes and omits some of them. The sample has about 56,000 clones; about 80% are singletons.

The TCR sequence derives from a man between 45 and 60 years old with glioma. The sample consisted of PBMCs, taken from a glioma patient whose treatment included an IDH1 peptide vaccine. The rearrangement links TRBV9 to TRBJ2-7; D is unresolved. The CDR3 loop is CASSVGVSPSYEQYF. The DNA of the CDR3 is TGTGCCAGCAGCGTAGGGGTCAGTCCCTCCTACGAGCAGTACTTC.